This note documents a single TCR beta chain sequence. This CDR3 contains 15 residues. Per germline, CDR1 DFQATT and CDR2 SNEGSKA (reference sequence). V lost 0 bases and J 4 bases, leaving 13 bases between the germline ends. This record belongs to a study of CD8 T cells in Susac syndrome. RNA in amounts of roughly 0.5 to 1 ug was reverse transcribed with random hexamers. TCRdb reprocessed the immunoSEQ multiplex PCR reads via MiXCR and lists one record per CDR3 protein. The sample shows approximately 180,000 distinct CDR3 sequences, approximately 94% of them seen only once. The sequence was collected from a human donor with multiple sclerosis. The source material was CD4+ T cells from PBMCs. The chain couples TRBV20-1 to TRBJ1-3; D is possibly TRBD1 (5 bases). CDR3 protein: CSARDWQGGGNTIYF. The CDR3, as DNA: TGCAGTGCTAGAGATTGGCAGGGTGGAGGAAACACCATATATTTT.